These T cell receptor beta chains were read from a single sample in a study of graft-versus-host responses after intestinal transplantation. The protocol was immunoSEQ multiplex PCR, while the TCRdb copy is restricted to in-frame clones and leaves out a portion. There are some 120,000 clones in the sample; just over 90% occur only once, and over 0.15% lies in the top ten. The antigens for these receptors are not known. The sample was unstimulated CD4+ T cells sorted from spleen or lymph node cells, taken before intestinal transplant. The receptors derive from a human donor who received an intestinal transplant. CDR3s include the opening cysteine and the closing phenylalanine or tryptophan. Fields, in order: J gene, V gene, clone size, CDR3 length, D gene, CDR3 protein, CDR3 DNA. D genes are given only for firm matches. Clone size is given for some rows only: seen once, a few or many times, or a class if the clone is expanded.

TRBJ2-7,TRBV12-5,-,14,-,CASGRGQISYEQYF,TGTGCTAGTGGCAGAGGACAGATCTCCTACGAGCAGTACTTC
TRBJ2-1,TRBV6-5,-,15,-,CASRLSDISYNEQFF,TGTGCCAGCAGATTATCCGACATCTCCTACAATGAGCAGTTCTTC
TRBJ2-5,TRBV6-5,-,14,TRBD2,CASSQAGGRETQYF,TGTGCCAGCAGCCAGGCGGGGGGACGAGAGACCCAGTACTTC
TRBJ2-3,TRBV6-1,-,14,TRBD2,CASSANSGGARQYF,TGTGCCAGCAGTGCCAACTCCGGGGGGGCCAGGCAGTATTTT
TRBJ1-1,TRBV9,once,14,-,CASSVESGRTEAFF,TGTGCCAGCAGCGTAGAATCCGGCAGAACTGAAGCTTTCTTT
TRBJ2-2,TRBV6-5,-,13,-,CAARGGNTGELFF,TGTGCCGCACGGGGAGGGAACACCGGGGAGCTGTTTTTT
TRBJ1-4,TRBV7-9,once,15,TRBD1,CASSLLGQGGEKLFF,TGTGCCAGCAGCTTACTGGGACAGGGTGGGGAAAAACTGTTTTTT
TRBJ2-5,TRBV19,-,15,TRBD2,CASSIVARGVETQYF,TGTGCCAGTAGTATAGTAGCCCGGGGGGTTGAGACCCAGTACTTC
TRBJ1-6,TRBV27,once,17,-,CASRADGWSSYNSPLHF,TGTGCCAGCAGGGCGGACGGTTGGAGCTCCTATAATTCACCCCTCCACTTT
TRBJ1-2,TRBV6-1,-,13,TRBD1,CASSHTGGSGYTF,TGTGCCAGCAGTCATACAGGGGGTAGTGGCTACACCTTC
TRBJ1-4,TRBV9,-,16,TRBD1,CASSAPWDRVNEKLFF,TGTGCCAGCAGCGCACCTTGGGACAGGGTGAATGAAAAACTGTTTTTT
TRBJ2-3,TRBV19,-,16,-,CASSIALRLVRDTQYF,TGTGCCAGTAGTATAGCCCTGAGACTAGTTCGAGATACGCAGTATTTT
TRBJ1-6,TRBV7-6,-,13,-,CASSEGGNSPLHF,TGTGCCAGCTCAGAGGGAGGTAATTCACCCCTCCACTTT
TRBJ2-7,TRBV6-5,once,11,-,CASRASYEQYF,TGTGCCAGCAGGGCCTCCTACGAGCAGTACTTC
TRBJ2-1,TRBV5-4,-,16,-,CASSLGGGGSYNEQFF,TGTGCCAGCAGCTTAGGGGGTGGCGGGTCCTACAATGAGCAGTTCTTC
TRBJ1-5,TRBV5-5,-,13,-,CASSLGYNQPQHF,TGTGCCAGCAGCCTCGGTTACAATCAGCCCCAGCATTTT
TRBJ1-2,TRBV9,-,15,TRBD1,CASSPRQGTPGGYTF,TGTGCCTCCTCCCCCCGACAGGGTACCCCAGGTGGCTACACCTTC
TRBJ2-7,TRBV5-6,-,12,TRBD1,CASSLAGTVNNF,TGTGCCAGCAGCTTGGCCGGGACAGTGAACAACTTC
TRBJ1-2,TRBV19,-,15,TRBD1,CASSKGQGIGYGYTF,TGTGCCAGTAGTAAAGGACAGGGTATCGGCTATGGCTACACCTTC
TRBJ2-7,TRBV5-1,-,15,TRBD2,CASSYTSVGIYEQYF,TGCGCCAGCAGTTACACTAGCGTGGGGATTTACGAGCAGTACTTC
TRBJ1-1,TRBV27,-,13,TRBD1,CASRVKGATEAFF,TGTGCCAGCAGGGTAAAGGGGGCTACTGAAGCTTTCTTT
TRBJ2-3,TRBV6-5,-,14,TRBD2,CASSYASGEDTQYF,TGTGCCAGCAGTTACGCTAGCGGGGAAGATACGCAGTATTTT
TRBJ2-1,TRBV29-1,-,11,-,CSVGRGGEQFF,TGCAGCGTGGGGCGGGGCGGTGAGCAGTTCTTC
TRBJ1-2,TRBV29-1,-,15,-,CSVDLGPSLNYGYTF,TGCAGCGTTGATCTCGGTCCTAGTCTAAACTATGGCTACACCTTC
TRBJ2-7,TRBV7-9,-,12,-,CASSSQGYEQYF,TGTGCCAGCAGCTCACAGGGCTACGAGCAGTACTTC
TRBJ1-1,TRBV6-5,-,14,-,CASSIHKGGTEAFF,TGTGCCAGCAGTATACACAAGGGGGGGACTGAAGCTTTCTTT
TRBJ1-3,TRBV7-8,-,12,-,CASSRAGNTIYF,TGTGCCAGCAGCCGGGCTGGAAACACCATATATTTT
TRBJ2-1,TRBV2,-,11,-,CASLAGYEQFF,TGTGCCAGCCTCGCCGGGTATGAGCAGTTCTTC
TRBJ2-5,TRBV10-3,-,15,-,CAISKKTWGQETQYF,TGTGCCATCAGTAAGAAGACATGGGGTCAAGAGACCCAGTACTTC
TRBJ2-7,TRBV5-4,-,15,TRBD2,CASSRTSGGAYEQYF,TGTGCCAGCAGCCGGACTAGCGGGGGGGCCTACGAGCAGTACTTC
TRBJ1-2,TRBV5-5,-,13,-,CASSFGDVRGYTF,TGTGCCAGCAGCTTTGGTGATGTCCGAGGCTACACCTTC
TRBJ2-2,TRBV29-1,-,14,TRBD1,CSVADRGNTGELFF,TGCAGCGTGGCGGACAGGGGTAACACCGGGGAGCTGTTTTTT
TRBJ2-7,TRBV10-2,few,16,TRBD2,CASSESGGGVSYEQYF,TGCGCCAGCAGTGAGTCTGGCGGGGGGGTCTCCTACGAGCAGTACTTC
TRBJ2-5,TRBV11-3,-,14,-,CASSSHNGQETQYF,TGTGCCAGCAGCTCTCACAACGGACAAGAGACCCAGTACTTC
TRBJ1-1,TRBV5-1,-,15,-,CASSLTLGGNTEAFF,TGCGCCAGCAGCTTAACGCTGGGGGGGAACACTGAAGCTTTCTTT
TRBJ2-4,TRBV6-5,once,13,-,CASSSGVENIQYF,TGTGCCAGCAGTTCAGGGGTGGAAAACATTCAGTACTTC
TRBJ2-7,TRBV10-3,few,14,TRBD1,CAIRGGQGQYEQYF,TGTGCCATCAGGGGAGGACAGGGACAATACGAGCAGTACTTC
TRBJ2-1,TRBV5-1,-,16,TRBD2,CASSLQSAQRGGEQFF,TGCGCCAGCAGCTTGCAATCGGCGCAGCGGGGGGGCGAGCAGTTCTTC
TRBJ2-3,TRBV18,-,12,-,CASSPTRDTQYF,TGTGCCAGCTCACCGACTAGGGATACGCAGTATTTT
TRBJ1-5,TRBV2,-,14,-,CASSDRGGFEPQHF,TGTGCCAGCAGTGATCGGGGGGGGTTTGAGCCCCAGCATTTT
TRBJ2-2,TRBV11-2,-,14,-,CASSLEANTGELFF,TGTGCCAGCAGCTTAGAGGCGAACACCGGGGAGCTGTTTTTT
TRBJ1-6,TRBV6-6,few,16,-,CASSYDRSSYNSPLHF,TGTGCCAGCAGTTACGACAGGAGCTCCTATAATTCACCCCTCCACTTT
TRBJ1-1,TRBV2,-,13,-,CASRYQVNTEAFF,TGTGCCAGCAGGTATCAGGTGAACACTGAAGCTTTCTTT
TRBJ2-1,TRBV12-5,-,14,-,CASDPGLPHNEQFF,TGTGCTAGTGACCCGGGACTTCCACACAATGAGCAGTTCTTC